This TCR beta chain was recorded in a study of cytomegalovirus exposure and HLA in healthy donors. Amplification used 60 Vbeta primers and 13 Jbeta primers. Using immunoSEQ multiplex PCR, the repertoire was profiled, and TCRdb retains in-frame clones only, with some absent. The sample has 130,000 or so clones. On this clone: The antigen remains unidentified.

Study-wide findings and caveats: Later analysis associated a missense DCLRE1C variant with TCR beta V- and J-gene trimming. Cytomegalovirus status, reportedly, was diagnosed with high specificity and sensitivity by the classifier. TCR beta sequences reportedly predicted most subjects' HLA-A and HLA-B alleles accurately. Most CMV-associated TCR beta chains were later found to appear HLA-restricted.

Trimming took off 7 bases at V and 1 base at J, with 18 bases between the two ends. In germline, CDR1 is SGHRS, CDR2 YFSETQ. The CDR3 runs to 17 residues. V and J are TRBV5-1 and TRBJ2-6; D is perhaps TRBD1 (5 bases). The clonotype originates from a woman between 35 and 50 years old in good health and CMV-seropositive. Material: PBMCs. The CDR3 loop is CASGLGHLASGANVLTF. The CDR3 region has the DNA TGCGCCAGCGGCCTAGGACACCTGGCTTCTGGGGCCAACGTCCTGACTTTC.